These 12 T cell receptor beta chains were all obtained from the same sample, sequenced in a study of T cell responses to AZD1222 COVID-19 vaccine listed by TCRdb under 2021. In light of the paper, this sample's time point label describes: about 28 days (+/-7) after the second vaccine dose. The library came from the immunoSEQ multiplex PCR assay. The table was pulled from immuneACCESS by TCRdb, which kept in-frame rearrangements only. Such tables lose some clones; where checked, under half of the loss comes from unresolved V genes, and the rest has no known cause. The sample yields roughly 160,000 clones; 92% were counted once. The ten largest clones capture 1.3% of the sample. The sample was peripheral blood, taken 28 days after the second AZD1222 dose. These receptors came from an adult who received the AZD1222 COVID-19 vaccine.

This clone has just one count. The CDR3 nucleotides read TGTGCCTGGAGTGTCCAGGGTTCTTCACCCCTCCACTTT. Encoded protein: CAWSVQGSSPLHF. This chain links TRBV30 with TRBJ1-6; possible D gene TRBD1, 5 bases. Between the trimmed V and J ends, which lost 0 bases and 9 bases, there was a span of 9 bases. In germline, CDR1 is GTSNPN, CDR2 SVGIG (reference sequence). The CDR3 covers 13 residues.

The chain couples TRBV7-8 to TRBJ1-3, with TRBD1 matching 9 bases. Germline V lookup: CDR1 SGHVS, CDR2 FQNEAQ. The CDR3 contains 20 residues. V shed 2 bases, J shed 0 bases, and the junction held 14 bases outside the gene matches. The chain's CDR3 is CASSLLGTGYYEGSGNTIYF. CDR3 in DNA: TGTGCCAGCAGCTTACTTGGGACAGGGTATTACGAGGGCTCTGGAAACACCATATATTTT. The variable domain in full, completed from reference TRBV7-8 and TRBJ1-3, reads GAGVSQSPRYKVAKRGQDVALRCDPISGHVSLFWYQQALGQGPEFLTYFQNEAQLDKSGLPSDRFFAERPEGSVSTLKIQRTQQEDSAVYLCASSLLGTGYYEGSGNTIYFGEGSWLTVV.

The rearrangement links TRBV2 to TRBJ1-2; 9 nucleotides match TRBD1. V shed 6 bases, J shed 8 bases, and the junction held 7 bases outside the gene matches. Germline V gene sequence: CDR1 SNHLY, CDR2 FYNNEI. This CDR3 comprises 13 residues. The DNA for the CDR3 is TGTGCCAGCAGCCAACAGGGGGCGCGAGGCTACACCTTC. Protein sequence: CASSQQGARGYTF.

CDR3 amino acids: CASSQVGSGNTIYF. CDR3 nucleotide sequence: TGCGCCAGCAGCCAGGTGGGGTCTGGAAACACCATATATTTT. The chain joins TRBV4-1 to TRBJ1-3; D not resolved. From germline, CDR1 is MGHRA and CDR2 YSYEKL. The CDR3 extends over 14 amino acids. Trimming took off 3 bases at V and 1 base at J, with 7 bases between the two ends.

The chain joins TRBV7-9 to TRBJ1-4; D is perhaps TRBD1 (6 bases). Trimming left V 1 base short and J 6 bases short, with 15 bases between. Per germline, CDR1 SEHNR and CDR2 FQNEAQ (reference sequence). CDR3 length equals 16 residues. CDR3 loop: CASSLVSGGGDEKLFF. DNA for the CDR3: TGTGCCAGCAGCTTAGTATCCGGGGGCGGAGATGAAAAACTGTTTTTT.

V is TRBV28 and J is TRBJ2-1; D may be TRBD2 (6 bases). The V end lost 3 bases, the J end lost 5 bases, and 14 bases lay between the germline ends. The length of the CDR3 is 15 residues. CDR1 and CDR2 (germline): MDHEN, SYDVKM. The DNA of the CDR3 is TGTGCCAGCAGTTTCCCCGGGAGTAGCAACAATGAGCAGTTCTTC. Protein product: CASSFPGSSNNEQFF.

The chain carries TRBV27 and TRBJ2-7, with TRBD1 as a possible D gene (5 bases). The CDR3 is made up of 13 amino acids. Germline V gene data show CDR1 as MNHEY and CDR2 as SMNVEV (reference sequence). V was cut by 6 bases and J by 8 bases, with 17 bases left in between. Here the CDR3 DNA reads TGTGCCAGCAGCCTAGGGGCATCCTCCCAGCAGTACTTC. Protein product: CASSLGASSQQYF.

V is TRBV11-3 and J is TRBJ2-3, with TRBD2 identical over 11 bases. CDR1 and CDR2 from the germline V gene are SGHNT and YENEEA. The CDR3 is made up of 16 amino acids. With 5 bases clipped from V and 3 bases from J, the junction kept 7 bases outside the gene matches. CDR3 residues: CASSPETSGVTDTQYF. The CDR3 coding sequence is TGTGCCAGCAGCCCTGAGACTAGCGGGGTAACAGATACGCAGTATTTT.

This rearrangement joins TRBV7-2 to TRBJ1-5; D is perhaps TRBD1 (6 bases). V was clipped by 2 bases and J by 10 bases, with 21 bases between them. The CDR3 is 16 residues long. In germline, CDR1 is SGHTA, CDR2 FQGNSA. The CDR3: CASSLNGAGTTGPQHF. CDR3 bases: TGTGCCAGCAGCTTAAATGGGGCAGGGACGACAGGACCCCAGCATTTT.

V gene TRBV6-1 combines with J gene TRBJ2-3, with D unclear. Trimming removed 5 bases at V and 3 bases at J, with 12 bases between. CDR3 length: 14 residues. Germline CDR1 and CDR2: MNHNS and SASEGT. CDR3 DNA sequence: TGTGCCAGCAGTTTTAGGATGGGGACAGATACGCAGTATTTT. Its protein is CASSFRMGTDTQYF.

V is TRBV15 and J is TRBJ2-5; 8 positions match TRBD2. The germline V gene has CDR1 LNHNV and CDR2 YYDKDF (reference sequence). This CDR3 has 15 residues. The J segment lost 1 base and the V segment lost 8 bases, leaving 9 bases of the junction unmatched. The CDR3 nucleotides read TGTGCCACCCTGCCGGCGAGCGGGGGCCAAGAGACCCAGTACTTC. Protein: CATLPASGGQETQYF.

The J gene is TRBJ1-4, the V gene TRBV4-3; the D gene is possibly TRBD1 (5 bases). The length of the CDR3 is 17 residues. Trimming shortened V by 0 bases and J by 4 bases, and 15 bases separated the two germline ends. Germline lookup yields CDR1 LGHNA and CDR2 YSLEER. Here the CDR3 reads CASSQDGPGRVNEKLFF. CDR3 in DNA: TGCGCCAGCAGCCAAGATGGGCCGGGACGGGTTAATGAAAAACTGTTTTTT.